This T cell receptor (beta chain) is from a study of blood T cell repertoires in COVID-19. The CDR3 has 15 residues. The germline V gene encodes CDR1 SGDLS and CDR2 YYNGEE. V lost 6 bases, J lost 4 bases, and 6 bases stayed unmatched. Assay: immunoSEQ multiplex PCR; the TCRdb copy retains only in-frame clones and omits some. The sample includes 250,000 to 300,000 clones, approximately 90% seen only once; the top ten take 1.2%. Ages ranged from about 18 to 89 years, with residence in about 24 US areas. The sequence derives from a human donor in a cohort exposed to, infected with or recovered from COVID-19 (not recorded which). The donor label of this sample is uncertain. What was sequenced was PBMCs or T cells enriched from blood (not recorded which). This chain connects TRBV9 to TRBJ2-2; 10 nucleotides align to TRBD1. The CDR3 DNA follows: TGTGCCAGCACCTTCGGGACAGGGGTCACCGGGGAGCTGTTTTTT. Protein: CASTFGTGVTGELFF.